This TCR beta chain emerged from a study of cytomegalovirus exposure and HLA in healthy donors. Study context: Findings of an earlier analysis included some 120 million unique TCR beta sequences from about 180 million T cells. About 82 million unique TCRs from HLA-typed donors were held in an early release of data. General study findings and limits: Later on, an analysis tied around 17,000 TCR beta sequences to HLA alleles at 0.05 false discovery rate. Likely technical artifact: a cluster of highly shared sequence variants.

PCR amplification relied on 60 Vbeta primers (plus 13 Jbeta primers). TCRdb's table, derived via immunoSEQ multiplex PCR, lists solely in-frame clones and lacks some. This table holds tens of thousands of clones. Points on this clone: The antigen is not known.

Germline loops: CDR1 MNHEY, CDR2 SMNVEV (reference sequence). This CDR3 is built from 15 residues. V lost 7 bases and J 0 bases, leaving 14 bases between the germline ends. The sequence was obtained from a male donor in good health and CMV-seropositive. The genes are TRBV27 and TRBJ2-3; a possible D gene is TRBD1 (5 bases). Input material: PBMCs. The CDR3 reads CASKDRQFSTDTQYF. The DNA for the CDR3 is TGTGCCAGCAAAGACCGACAGTTCAGCACAGATACGCAGTATTTT.